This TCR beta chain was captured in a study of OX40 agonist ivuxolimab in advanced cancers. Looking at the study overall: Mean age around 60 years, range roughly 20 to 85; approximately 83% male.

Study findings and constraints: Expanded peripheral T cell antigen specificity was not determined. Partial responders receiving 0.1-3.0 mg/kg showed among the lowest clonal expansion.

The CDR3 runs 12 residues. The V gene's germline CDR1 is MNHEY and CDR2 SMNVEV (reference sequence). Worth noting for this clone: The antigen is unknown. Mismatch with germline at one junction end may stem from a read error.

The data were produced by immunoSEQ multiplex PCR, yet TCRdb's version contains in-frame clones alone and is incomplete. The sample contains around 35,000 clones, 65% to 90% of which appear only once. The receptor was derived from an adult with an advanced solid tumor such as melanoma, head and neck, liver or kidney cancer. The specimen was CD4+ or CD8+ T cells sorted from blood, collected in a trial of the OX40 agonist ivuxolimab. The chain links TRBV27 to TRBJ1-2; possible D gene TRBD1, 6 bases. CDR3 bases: TGTGCCAGCAGGGCGGGGGGCGTTGGCCACACCTTC. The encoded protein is CASRAGGVGHTF.